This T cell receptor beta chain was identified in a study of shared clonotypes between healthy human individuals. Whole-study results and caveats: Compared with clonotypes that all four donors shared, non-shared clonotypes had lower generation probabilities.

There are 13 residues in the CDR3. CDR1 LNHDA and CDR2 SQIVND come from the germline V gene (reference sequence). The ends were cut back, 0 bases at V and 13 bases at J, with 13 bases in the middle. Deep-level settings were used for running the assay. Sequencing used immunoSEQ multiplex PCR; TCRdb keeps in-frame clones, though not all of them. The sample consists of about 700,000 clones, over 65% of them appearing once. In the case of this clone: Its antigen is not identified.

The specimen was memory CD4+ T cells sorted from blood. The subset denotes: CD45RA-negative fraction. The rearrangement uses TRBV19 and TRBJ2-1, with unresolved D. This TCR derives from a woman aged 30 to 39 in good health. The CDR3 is CASSIEGPSYQFF. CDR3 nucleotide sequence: TGTGCCAGTAGTATAGAAGGACCATCCTATCAGTTCTTC.